A single sample is the source of the 29 T cell receptor beta chains below, sequenced in a study of identical twins. TCRdb processed the 5' RACE reads anew with MiXCR; each CDR3 protein has one entry. The table shows 550,000 to 800,000 distinct CDR3 sequences, with just over 7% occurring only once. The sample was also linked to a second study, of yellow fever vaccine responses in identical twins.

The source material was PBMCs. These receptors were taken from a woman between 18 and 30 years old in good health.

This clonotype was seen a few times. The chain combines TRBV7-2 with TRBJ2-5; D possibly corresponds to TRBD2 (7 bases). There are 13 residues in the CDR3. CDR1 is SGHTA, CDR2 FQGNSA, per germline. V shed 6 bases and J shed 6 bases, with 14 bases lying between them. In nucleotides, the CDR3 is TGTGCCAGCAGTCCGAAGGGGGGGAAGACCCAGTACTTC. Translation: CASSPKGGKTQYF.

In its sample, this clonotype was seen a few times. The rearrangement joins TRBV6-2 or TRBV6-3 to TRBJ2-7, with D possibly matching TRBD1 (5 bases). This CDR3 has 16 amino acids. CDR1 is MNHEY, CDR2 SVGEGT, per germline. V shed 0 bases and J shed 3 bases, with 15 bases lying between them. Written as DNA, the CDR3 is TGTGCCAGCAGTTACTCGCCACAGGCGCCCGGCTACGAGCAGTACTTC. This sequence encodes CASSYSPQAPGYEQYF.

This clonotype showed up many times. The rearrangement joins TRBV7-7 to TRBJ2-1; either TRBD1 or TRBD2 may supply D (5 bases each). Trimming took 9 bases from V and 4 from J, leaving 22 bases between them. The CDR3 consists of 16 residues. The germline V gene has CDR1 SSHAT and CDR2 FNYEAQ (reference sequence). The CDR3 DNA reads as TGTGCCAGGACGGGGAAACAGAAAGGGGCGTACAATGAGCAGTTCTTC. Translating gives CARTGKQKGAYNEQFF.

This sequence joins TRBV12-3 or TRBV12-4 and TRBJ2-1, with 7 bases that match TRBD1. The CDR3 is 15 amino acids. The J segment lost 3 bases and the V segment lost 5 bases, leaving 7 bases of the junction unmatched. The CDR3: CASSPRQGYYNEQFF. As DNA, the CDR3 is TGTGCCAGCAGTCCCCGACAGGGATACTACAATGAGCAGTTCTTC.

The rearrangement joins TRBV6-6 to TRBJ2-5; 8 nucleotides line up with TRBD1. Germline V CDR1 and CDR2: MNHNY, SVGAGI (reference sequence). The CDR3 runs 12 residues. Trimming cost V 8 bases and J 3 bases; bases outside gene matches: 2. This chain's CDR3 is CASLGQEETQYF. The CDR3, as DNA: TGTGCCAGCCTGGGACAGGAAGAGACCCAGTACTTC.

The table lists this clonotype with a few counts. V is TRBV6-2 or TRBV6-3 and J is TRBJ2-3, with 9 bases matching TRBD2. CDR1 and CDR2 (germline): MNHEY, SVGEGT. Trimming cost V 8 bases and J 0 bases; bases outside gene matches: 3. There are 14 residues in the CDR3. The CDR3 nucleotides read TGTGCCAGCGGAGCGGGGGGTAGCACAGATACGCAGTATTTT. Its translation is CASGAGGSTDTQYF.

This clonotype has a handful of counts. The V call is TRBV29-1, the J call TRBJ2-3; D is unclear. The ends were cut back, 6 bases at V and 3 bases at J, with 10 bases in the middle. CDR3 length: 12 residues. CDR1 and CDR2 (germline): SQVTM, ANQGSEA. The CDR3 bases are TGCAGCGTCGATCTCCAAACAGATACGCAGTATTTT. Translating it yields CSVDLQTDTQYF.

The rearrangement uses TRBV4-2 and TRBJ2-1, with D tentatively TRBD1 or TRBD2 (6 bases each). CDR1 is LGHNA, CDR2 YNFKEQ, per germline. This CDR3 has 16 residues. V lost 1 base and J 5 bases, leaving 15 bases between the germline ends. CDR3 region: CASSQGGRGGHNEQFF. CDR3 sequence (DNA): TGTGCCAGCAGCCAAGGGGGCAGGGGAGGTCACAATGAGCAGTTCTTC.

This clonotype was counted between two and nine times. The chain recombines TRBV10-3 with TRBJ2-3, with 11 bases identical to TRBD2. The V and J ends lost 0 bases and 1 base, in that order; junction bases with no gene match: 0. CDR1 and CDR2 (germline): ENHRY, SYGVKD. The CDR3 length is 16 residues. Here the CDR3 DNA reads TGTGCCATCAGTGAGTCACTAGCGGGAGGCACAGATACGCAGTATTTT. Translating gives CAISESLAGGTDTQYF.

This clonotype was detected ten times or more. The V call is TRBV11-2, the J call TRBJ2-3; D uncertain. The CDR3 totals 15 residues. The V gene's germline CDR1 is SGHAT and CDR2 FQNNGV. V was cut by 5 bases and J by 0 bases, with 12 bases left in between. The CDR3 reads CASSPEALSTDTQYF. Here the CDR3 DNA reads TGTGCCAGCAGCCCAGAGGCCCTCAGCACAGATACGCAGTATTTT.

V gene TRBV20-1 combines with J gene TRBJ2-7; D is possibly TRBD2 (6 bases). Germline V gene data show CDR1 as DFQATT and CDR2 as SNEGSKA (reference sequence). This CDR3 contains 13 residues. Trimming shortened V by 1 base and J by 5 bases, and 12 bases separated the two germline ends. CDR3 DNA sequence: TGCAGTGCTAGAGCCCCTGGAGGGGACGAGCAGTACGTC. Amino acids: CSARAPGGDEQYV.

This clonotype was observed many times. The chain recombines TRBV7-9 with TRBJ2-5; D is perhaps TRBD2 (6 bases). The V gene's germline CDR1 is SEHNR and CDR2 FQNEAQ (reference sequence). The germline V and J ends were trimmed by 3 bases and 3 bases, with 11 bases remaining between them. This CDR3 is built from 14 residues. The CDR3 reads CASSLGLAKETQYF. Here the CDR3 DNA reads TGTGCCAGCAGCTTGGGTCTAGCGAAAGAGACCCAGTACTTC.

V is TRBV3-1 and J is TRBJ2-1; possible D gene TRBD1, 6 bases. CDR1 LGHDT and CDR2 YNNKEL come from the germline V gene (reference sequence). The V end lost 4 bases, the J end lost 6 bases, and 16 bases lay between the germline ends. The CDR3 is made up of 15 amino acids. The CDR3: CASSPGQPGSNEQFF. The CDR3 region has the DNA TGTGCCAGCAGCCCTGGACAGCCTGGATCCAATGAGCAGTTCTTC.

This clonotype appeared a few times. The rearrangement joins TRBV7-9 to TRBJ2-1; D gene ambiguous. Germline V CDR1 and CDR2: SEHNR, FQNEAQ (reference sequence). With 5 bases removed from V and 2 bases from J, the gap between germline ends came to 16 bases. The length of the CDR3 is 16 residues. The CDR3 here is CASSAFGFEPYNEQFF. The DNA of the CDR3 is TGTGCCAGCAGCGCCTTCGGGTTCGAGCCCTACAATGAGCAGTTCTTC.

The genes are TRBV5-6 and TRBJ2-7; 9 bases fit TRBD1. This CDR3 contains 15 residues. The germline V gene encodes CDR1 SGHDT and CDR2 YYEEEE. After removal of 2 bases from V and 4 bases from J, the junction contained 7 bases not matched to a gene. The CDR3 nucleotides read TGTGCCAGCAGCTTCGGGACAGGGAATGTTTACGAGCAGTACTTC. Translation: CASSFGTGNVYEQYF. Together with reference TRBV5-6 and TRBJ2-7, the CDR3 gives the full variable domain: DAGVTQSPTHLIKTRGQQVTLRCSPKSGHDTVSWYQQALGQGPQFIFQYYEEEERQRGNFPDRFSGHQFPNYSSELNVNALLLGDSALYLCASSFGTGNVYEQYFGPGTRLTVT.

This clonotype was picked up a small number of times. The V gene is TRBV29-1, the J gene TRBJ2-7, with 8 bases that match TRBD1. V lost 6 bases to trimming and J lost 1 base; unmatched junction nucleotides: 8. CDR1 and CDR2 (germline): SQVTM, ANQGSEA. The CDR3 is 14 amino acids. The CDR3 loop is CSVRTGGASYEQYF. CDR3 in DNA: TGCAGCGTGCGCACAGGGGGTGCTTCCTACGAGCAGTACTTC.

The chain is built from TRBV18 and TRBJ2-2; D might be TRBD1 or TRBD2, each matching 5 bases. The CDR3 totals 21 residues. Germline V gene data show CDR1 as KGHSH and CDR2 as LQKENI. Trimming took off 5 bases at V and 1 base at J, with 29 bases between the two ends. The CDR3 sequence is CASSDQRLIMGNRWNTGELFF. DNA of the CDR3: TGTGCCAGCTCAGACCAGCGGCTGATTATGGGAAACAGGTGGAACACCGGGGAGCTGTTTTTT.

A few counts support this clonotype. V gene TRBV6-5 combines with J gene TRBJ2-7, with D tentatively TRBD1 (6 bases). CDR1 and CDR2 from the germline V gene are MNHEY and SVGAGI. Between the trimmed V and J ends, which lost 0 bases and 5 bases, there was a span of 8 bases. This CDR3 has 13 amino acids. The CDR3 DNA sequence: TGTGCCAGCAGTTACTCAACAGGGCACGAGCAGTACGTC. Amino acid sequence: CASSYSTGHEQYV.

This clonotype was picked up a small number of times. This chain uses TRBV11-2 with TRBJ2-2; TRBD1 matches 9 bases. V gave up 7 bases and J gave up 4 bases; unmatched junction bases: 13. This CDR3 spans 17 amino acids. Germline V gene sequence: CDR1 SGHAT, CDR2 FQNNGV. The CDR3 loop is CASNLGGLTGGTGELFF. The CDR3 DNA is TGTGCCAGCAACCTAGGGGGCTTGACAGGGGGCACCGGGGAGCTGTTTTTT.

This clonotype was seen at least ten times. The chain joins TRBV12-3 or TRBV12-4 to TRBJ2-3; TRBD2 agrees at 8 bases. This CDR3 spans 16 amino acids. Trimming at V came to 5 bases and at J to 0 bases, leaving 7 bases not matched to a gene. The CDR3: CASSRLSGASTDTQYF. CDR3 coding DNA: TGTGCCAGCAGTCGCCTTAGCGGGGCTAGCACAGATACGCAGTATTTT.

This clonotype was detected a few times. The chain is built from TRBV28 and TRBJ2-1; 10 positions match TRBD2. Per the germline V gene, CDR1 is MDHEN and CDR2 is SYDVKM. With V trimmed by 2 bases and J by 6 bases, 4 bases remained unmatched. The CDR3 loop spans 15 amino acids. The CDR3, as DNA: TGTGCCAGCAGTTTACTAGCGGGAGTCAGCAATGAGCAGTTCTTC. Protein sequence: CASSLLAGVSNEQFF.

This clonotype was detected many times. The chain carries TRBV9 and TRBJ2-6; D is unclear. This CDR3 region has 16 residues. Germline V gives CDR1 SGDLS, CDR2 YYNGEE. Trimming stripped 0 bases from V and 0 bases from J, with 7 bases between. Here the CDR3 DNA reads TGTGCCAGCAGCGTAGTCTCGTACTCTGGGGCCAACGTCCTGACTTTC. Translated: CASSVVSYSGANVLTF.

This clonotype was seen at least ten times. The chain carries TRBV12-3 or TRBV12-4 and TRBJ1-2; no clear D gene. V lost 5 bases, J lost 8 bases, and 15 bases lay in between. The CDR3 extends over 13 amino acids. CDR3 sequence: CASSTTTRQGYTF. The CDR3 DNA reads as TGTGCCAGCAGTACGACGACCCGGCAGGGCTACACCTTC.

This clonotype was picked up a small number of times. This sequence joins TRBV6-5 and TRBJ2-7, with D perhaps TRBD1 (5 bases). Looked up from germline, CDR1 is MNHEY and CDR2 is SVGAGI. The CDR3 runs to 17 residues. V lost 1 base and J 3 bases, leaving 19 bases between the germline ends. DNA for the CDR3: TGTGCCAGCAGTTACTACCCCATGGGGCCCTTGCACTACGAGCAGTACGTC. It translates to CASSYYPMGPLHYEQYV.

This clonotype was seen repeatedly, ten times or more. J is TRBJ1-2 and V is TRBV10-3; 11 bases map to TRBD1. Germline V gene lookup returns CDR1 ENHRY and CDR2 SYGVKD. CDR3 length: 12 residues. V was clipped by 8 bases and J by 7 bases; unmatched bases: 3. The CDR3 DNA sequence: TGTGCCATCGGACAGGGGGCAGGTGGCTACACCTTC. Amino acids: CAIGQGAGGYTF.

This clonotype was picked up a small number of times. The CDR3 DNA reads as TGCAGTGCTAAACCCGGGAGGGGGGATGGCTACACCTTC. Translating it yields CSAKPGRGDGYTF. V gene TRBV20-1 combines with J gene TRBJ1-2; D is possibly TRBD1 (6 bases). The CDR3 contains 13 residues. The germline V gene has CDR1 DFQATT and CDR2 SNEGSKA (reference sequence). Trimming pared 4 bases from V and 6 bases from J, leaving 15 bases between.

The rearrangement links TRBV15 to TRBJ2-7; D uncertain. Trimming stripped 0 bases from V and 3 bases from J, with 6 bases between. The CDR3 runs to 13 residues. CDR1 and CDR2 (germline): LNHNV, YYDKDF (reference sequence). The CDR3 region has the DNA TGTGCCACCAGCAGAGAGGCCTTCTACGAGCAGTACGTC. Protein: CATSREAFYEQYV.

There are many counts of this clonotype. The chain joins TRBV5-1 to TRBJ1-2; a possible D gene is TRBD1 (6 bases). V lost 3 bases and J 7 bases, leaving 10 bases between the germline ends. The CDR3 totals 12 residues. The germline CDR1 and CDR2 sequences are SGHRS and YFSETQ. CDR3 residues: CASSYADSGYTF. The DNA for the CDR3 is TGCGCCAGCAGCTATGCGGACAGTGGCTACACCTTC.

The DNA of the CDR3 is TGTGCCAGCACCCTTATCCCGAACACCGGGGAGCTGTTTTTT. As protein: CASTLIPNTGELFF. The chain employs TRBV28 and TRBJ2-2; no definite D call. With 7 bases removed from V and 0 bases from J, the gap between germline ends came to 9 bases. CDR1 and CDR2 from the germline V gene are MDHEN and SYDVKM. The CDR3 consists of 14 residues.